Listed below are T cell receptor beta chains from one sample, sequenced in a study of control samples from healthy donors and cancer patients. Only in-frame clones appear in the TCRdb table, and some are missing; sequencing was by immunoSEQ multiplex PCR. The sample shows under 200,000 clones, 96% of them seen only once. Input material: blood. Receptors originate from a woman aged 25-40 years in good health. CDR3s include the opening cysteine and the closing phenylalanine or tryptophan. The size field is filled for only some rows; it gives once, few, many or a size class.

clone_size: NA; v_call: TRBV18; j_call: TRBJ1-6; cdr3_aa: CASSITGVTSYNSPLHF
clone_size: NA; v_call: TRBV6-5; j_call: TRBJ1-2; cdr3_aa: CASSYRTGRGYTF
clone_size: few; v_call: TRBV9; j_call: TRBJ1-5; cdr3_aa: CASSVEGISNQPQHF
clone_size: NA; v_call: TRBV27; j_call: TRBJ1-5; cdr3_aa: CASSPTLYSNQPQHF
clone_size: NA; v_call: TRBV18; j_call: TRBJ1-6; cdr3_aa: CASSPEVPSISPLHF
clone_size: NA; v_call: TRBV5-5; j_call: TRBJ2-3; cdr3_aa: CASSLAGTDTQYF
clone_size: NA; v_call: TRBV6-5; j_call: TRBJ2-7; cdr3_aa: CASSLGQSYEQYF
clone_size: NA; v_call: TRBV15; j_call: TRBJ1-4; cdr3_aa: CATSPLGAEELFF
clone_size: NA; v_call: TRBV3-1/TRBV3-2; j_call: TRBJ2-1; cdr3_aa: CASSPTGTGYNEQFF
clone_size: NA; v_call: TRBV10-3; j_call: TRBJ2-1; cdr3_aa: CAISQSGRVYNEQFF
clone_size: NA; v_call: TRBV5-6; j_call: TRBJ2-2; cdr3_aa: CASSLDGDRLTGELFF
clone_size: NA; v_call: TRBV7-8; j_call: TRBJ2-3; cdr3_aa: CASSLYRGTTDTQYF
clone_size: NA; v_call: TRBV4-2; j_call: TRBJ2-2; cdr3_aa: CASSQDWVTSVDTGELFF
clone_size: NA; v_call: TRBV29-1; j_call: TRBJ1-1; cdr3_aa: CSVNRHGGDTEAFF
clone_size: NA; v_call: TRBV30; j_call: TRBJ1-2; cdr3_aa: CAWTSTGDYGYTF
clone_size: NA; v_call: TRBV10-2; j_call: TRBJ2-7; cdr3_aa: CASSESGKGYEQYF
clone_size: NA; v_call: TRBV14; j_call: TRBJ1-1; cdr3_aa: CASSQAGTNTEAFF
clone_size: NA; v_call: TRBV2; j_call: TRBJ1-3; cdr3_aa: CASSEGTGGGGNTIYF
clone_size: NA; v_call: TRBV30; j_call: TRBJ2-5; cdr3_aa: CAWSGLERGEGTQYF
clone_size: NA; v_call: TRBV4-1; j_call: TRBJ2-1; cdr3_aa: CASSQPGQDINEQFF
clone_size: NA; v_call: TRBV5-4; j_call: TRBJ1-1; cdr3_aa: CASSPGVGTITEAFF
clone_size: NA; v_call: TRBV19; j_call: TRBJ2-7; cdr3_aa: CASSITRGPYEQYF
clone_size: NA; v_call: TRBV27; j_call: TRBJ2-1; cdr3_aa: CATIGTSDSYNEQFF
clone_size: NA; v_call: TRBV28; j_call: TRBJ1-4; cdr3_aa: CASSLIAGQHEKLFF
clone_size: NA; v_call: TRBV3-1/TRBV3-2; j_call: TRBJ1-1; cdr3_aa: CASSRARSGGTEAFF
clone_size: once; v_call: TRBV10-2; j_call: TRBJ2-7; cdr3_aa: CASSEEAHSYEQYF
clone_size: NA; v_call: TRBV6-5; j_call: TRBJ1-3; cdr3_aa: CGGRESAGNTIYF
clone_size: once; v_call: TRBV7-3; j_call: TRBJ2-5; cdr3_aa: CASSPGTAQETQYF
clone_size: NA; v_call: TRBV18; j_call: TRBJ2-3; cdr3_aa: CASSPYSGGGGTDTQYF
clone_size: NA; v_call: TRBV28; j_call: TRBJ2-7; cdr3_aa: CASSFWSRNSYEQYF
clone_size: NA; v_call: TRBV7-3; j_call: TRBJ2-2; cdr3_aa: CASSLSASGFTGELFF
clone_size: NA; v_call: TRBV5-1; j_call: TRBJ2-5; cdr3_aa: CASSLLGRLSETQYF
clone_size: NA; v_call: TRBV7-8; j_call: TRBJ2-7; cdr3_aa: CASSWDRGQEQYF
clone_size: NA; v_call: TRBV9; j_call: TRBJ2-7; cdr3_aa: CASSVDDSQTYEQYF
clone_size: NA; v_call: TRBV29-1; j_call: TRBJ1-1; cdr3_aa: CSVRVGAQAFF
clone_size: NA; v_call: TRBV11-2; j_call: TRBJ2-7; cdr3_aa: CASSLDSTGGRYEQYF
clone_size: NA; v_call: TRBV11-2; j_call: TRBJ2-7; cdr3_aa: CASSSSAGGYEQYF
clone_size: NA; v_call: TRBV6-6; j_call: TRBJ1-1; cdr3_aa: CASRWGQTNTEAFF
clone_size: NA; v_call: TRBV11-2; j_call: TRBJ2-5; cdr3_aa: CASSRTGRETQYF
clone_size: NA; v_call: TRBV6-5; j_call: TRBJ2-7; cdr3_aa: CASSHRTGRYEQYF
clone_size: NA; v_call: TRBV12-3/TRBV12-4; j_call: TRBJ1-5; cdr3_aa: CASSLAGNQPQHF
clone_size: NA; v_call: TRBV27; j_call: TRBJ1-2; cdr3_aa: CASSSTTGLRYGYTF
clone_size: NA; v_call: TRBV10-3; j_call: TRBJ1-1; cdr3_aa: CAISEGTGYTEAFF